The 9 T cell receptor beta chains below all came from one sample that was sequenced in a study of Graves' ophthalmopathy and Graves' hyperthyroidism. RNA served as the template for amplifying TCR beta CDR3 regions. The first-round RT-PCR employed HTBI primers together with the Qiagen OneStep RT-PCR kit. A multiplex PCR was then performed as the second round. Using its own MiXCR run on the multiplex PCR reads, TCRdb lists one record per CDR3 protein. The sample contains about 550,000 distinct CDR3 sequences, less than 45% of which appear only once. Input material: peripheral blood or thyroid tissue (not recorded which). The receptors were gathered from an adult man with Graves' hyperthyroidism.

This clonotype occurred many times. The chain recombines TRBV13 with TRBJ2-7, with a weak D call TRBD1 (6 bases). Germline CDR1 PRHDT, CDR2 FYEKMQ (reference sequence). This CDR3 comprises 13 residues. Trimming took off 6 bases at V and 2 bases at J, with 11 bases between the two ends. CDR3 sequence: CASRFTGTYEQYF. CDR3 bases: TGTGCCAGCAGGTTCACAGGGACCTACGAGCAGTACTTC.

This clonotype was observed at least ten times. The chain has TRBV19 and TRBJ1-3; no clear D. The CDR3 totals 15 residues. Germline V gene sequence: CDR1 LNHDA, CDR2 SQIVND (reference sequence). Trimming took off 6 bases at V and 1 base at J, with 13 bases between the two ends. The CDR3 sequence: CASSTTVSSGNTIYF. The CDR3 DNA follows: TGTGCCAGTAGCACAACAGTTTCGTCTGGAAACACCATATATTTT.

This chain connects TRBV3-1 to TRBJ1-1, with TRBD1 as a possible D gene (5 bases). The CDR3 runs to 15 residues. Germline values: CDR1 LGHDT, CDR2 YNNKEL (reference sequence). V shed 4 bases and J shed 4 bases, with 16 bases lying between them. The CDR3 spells CASSRDGGIGTEAFF. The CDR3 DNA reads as TGTGCCAGCAGCCGGGACGGGGGGATAGGCACTGAAGCTTTCTTT.

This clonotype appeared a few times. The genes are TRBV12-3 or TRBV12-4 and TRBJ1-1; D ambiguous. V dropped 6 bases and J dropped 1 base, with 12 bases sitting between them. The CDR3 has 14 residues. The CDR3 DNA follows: TGTGCCAGCAGCCCTCATAATACGAACACTGAAGCTTTCTTT. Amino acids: CASSPHNTNTEAFF.

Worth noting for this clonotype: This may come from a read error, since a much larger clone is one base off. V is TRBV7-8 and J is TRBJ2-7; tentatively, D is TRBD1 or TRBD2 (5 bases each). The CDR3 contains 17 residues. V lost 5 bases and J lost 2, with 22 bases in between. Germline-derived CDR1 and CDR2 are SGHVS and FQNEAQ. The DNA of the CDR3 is TGTGCCAGCAGCGGAAGAGGGGACGGAGATTATCCCTACGAGCAGTACTTC. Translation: CASSGRGDGDYPYEQYF.

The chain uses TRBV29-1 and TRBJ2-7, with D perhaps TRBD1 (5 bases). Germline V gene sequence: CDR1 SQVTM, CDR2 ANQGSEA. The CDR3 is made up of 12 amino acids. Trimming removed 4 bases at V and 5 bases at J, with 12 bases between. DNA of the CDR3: TGCAGCGTTGCCAGGGTACCTAACGAGCAGTACTTC. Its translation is CSVARVPNEQYF.

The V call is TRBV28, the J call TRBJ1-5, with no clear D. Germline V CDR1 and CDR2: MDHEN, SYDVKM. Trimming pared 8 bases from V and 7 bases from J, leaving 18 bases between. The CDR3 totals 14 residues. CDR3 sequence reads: CASGRPVGMQPQHF. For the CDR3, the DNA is TGTGCCAGCGGCCGCCCGGTAGGTATGCAGCCCCAGCATTTT.

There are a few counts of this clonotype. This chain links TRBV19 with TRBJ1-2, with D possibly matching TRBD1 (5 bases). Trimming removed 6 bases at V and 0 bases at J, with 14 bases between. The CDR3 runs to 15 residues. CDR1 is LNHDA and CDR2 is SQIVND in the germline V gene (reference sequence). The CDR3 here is CASSPIGATNYGYTF. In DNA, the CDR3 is TGTGCCAGTAGCCCGATTGGGGCCACTAACTATGGCTACACCTTC.

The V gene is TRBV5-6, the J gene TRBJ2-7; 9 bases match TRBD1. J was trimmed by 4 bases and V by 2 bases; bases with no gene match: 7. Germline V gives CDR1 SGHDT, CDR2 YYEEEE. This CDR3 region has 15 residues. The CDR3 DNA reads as TGTGCCAGCAGCTTCGGGACAGGGAATGGGTACGAGCAGTACTTC. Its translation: CASSFGTGNGYEQYF.